This T cell receptor beta chain originates from a study of blood T cell repertoires in COVID-19 (dated by TCRdb to the early 2020s). For the wider study: Samples covering the acute and convalescent phases of COVID-19 were provided by collaborators in the United States, Italy and Spain. The prospective study material was composed of cDNA or gDNA derived from T cells, B-cell-depleted T cells, or PBMCs. Deeply sampled blood TCRbeta repertoires from subjects exposed to, actively infected with, or recovered from COVID-19 were included in the dataset. The repertoires were made available in a free public database intended to serve as a resource for research on the immune response to SARS-CoV-2. Samples came from the ongoing ImmuneRACE study (first 160 participants) plus 1,254 subjects from 6 global collaborators. A de-identified subject ID, COVID-19 status, age in years and sex were almost always included in the sample metadata. Where HLA class I and class II types were available, the types were taken from metadata supplied by the sample provider, not from assay-based typing.

Concerning this clone itself: Its target antigen remains unknown. Base qualities are missing; no much larger clone stands one base away.

From the cysteine up to the phenylalanine, the CDR3 has a length of 14 residues. The retained sequence is limited to the CDR3, 42 bases, with the frame set at the first base. Trimming costs V 1 base and J 2 bases, and their ends lie 7 bases apart. The germline V gene specifies KGHSH as CDR1 and LQKENI as CDR2. Here is what the overall study found, with its caveats: The amount of clinical and demographic metadata varied by source and participant and was provided uncurated.

In Seattle, one collaborating source enrolled patients while the infection was active and tracked those patients longitudinally over the course of disease. Each collaborating institution followed its own protocols to collect whole blood in K2EDTA tubes. Collaborator samples were shipped for TCRbeta analysis as frozen whole blood, isolated PBMCs, or DNA extracted from either sample type. The immunoSEQ Assay, a bias-controlled multiplex PCR, was used to amplify TCRbeta CDR3 regions from genomic DNA. For the original study's pipeline: Nucleated cell counts per sample were estimated from amplification of reference gene primers within the assay. Sequence reads were collapsed and filtered to measure the absolute abundance of every unique TCRbeta CDR3 rearrangement. Productive Simpson clonality was computed per sample as the square root of Simpson's diversity index over productive rearrangements. TCRdb retrieved this table from immuneACCESS and kept in-frame rearrangements only. Not all clones are present; in checked studies, unresolved V genes account for under half, and no reason is known for the remainder. D and trimming come from the DNA, and the V and J calls and clone size come from that table. The sample data list hundreds of thousands of clones, and 86% of these were observed just once. Jointly, the top ten make up 7.1% of the sample.

This TCR derives from a woman in her sixties or seventies with COVID-19, enrolled during active disease. This sequence uses TRBV18 and TRBJ2-3, with no reliable assignment of the D segment. Sequencing input: peripheral blood. The CDR3 region: CASSPRLDTDTQYF. The DNA sequence reads TGTGCCAGCTCACCACGACTCGACACAGATACGCAGTATTTT.